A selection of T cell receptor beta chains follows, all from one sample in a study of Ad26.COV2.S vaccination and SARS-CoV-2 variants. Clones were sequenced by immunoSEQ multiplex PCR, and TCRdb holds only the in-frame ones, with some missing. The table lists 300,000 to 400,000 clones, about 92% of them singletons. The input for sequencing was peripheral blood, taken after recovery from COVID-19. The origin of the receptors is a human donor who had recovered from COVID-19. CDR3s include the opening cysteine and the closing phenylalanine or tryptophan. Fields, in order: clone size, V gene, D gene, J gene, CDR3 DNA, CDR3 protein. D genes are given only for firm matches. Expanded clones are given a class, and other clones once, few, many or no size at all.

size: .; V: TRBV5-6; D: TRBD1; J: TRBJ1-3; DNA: TGTGCCAGCAGCTTCCTGACAGGGACGGCTGGAAACACCATATATTTT; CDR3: CASSFLTGTAGNTIYF
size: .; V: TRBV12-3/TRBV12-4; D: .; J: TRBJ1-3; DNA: TGTGCCAGCAGTTTATCCGTCGGGAACACCATATATTTT; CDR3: CASSLSVGNTIYF
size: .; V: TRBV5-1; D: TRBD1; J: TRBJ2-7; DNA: TGCGCCAGCAGCTTCCCCGGGGCAGGGGGCAACGAGCAGTACTTC; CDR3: CASSFPGAGGNEQYF
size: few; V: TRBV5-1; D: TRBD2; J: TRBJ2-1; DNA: TGCGCCAGCAGCTCGGGACTAGCGGGGGGGAATGAGCAGTTCTTC; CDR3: CASSSGLAGGNEQFF
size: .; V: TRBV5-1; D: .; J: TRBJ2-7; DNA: TGCGCCAGCAGCTTAAACTCCCACGAGCAGTACTTC; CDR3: CASSLNSHEQYF
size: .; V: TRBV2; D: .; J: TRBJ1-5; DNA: TGTGCCAGCAGGCGGGAGGCTAGCAATCAGCCCCAGCATTTT; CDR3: CASRREASNQPQHF
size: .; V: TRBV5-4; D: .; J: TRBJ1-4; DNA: TGTGCCAGCAGCTTGGCTGGGTTGGGAGAAAAACTGTTTTTT; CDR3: CASSLAGLGEKLFF
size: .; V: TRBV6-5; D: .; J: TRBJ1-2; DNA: TGTGCCAGCAGTTACTCCCAGCTTTTATACTATGGCTACACCTTC; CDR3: CASSYSQLLYYGYTF
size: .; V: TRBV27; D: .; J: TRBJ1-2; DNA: TGTGCCAGCATATACACCTATGGCTACACCTTC; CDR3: CASIYTYGYTF
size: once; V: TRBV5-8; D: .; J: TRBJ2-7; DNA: TGTGCCAGCAAGACAGGCTACCCCTACGAGCAGTACTTC; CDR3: CASKTGYPYEQYF
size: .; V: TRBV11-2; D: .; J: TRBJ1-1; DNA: TGTGCCAGCAGCGACCCTCGGGGAAGAAACACTGAAGCTTTCTTT; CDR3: CASSDPRGRNTEAFF
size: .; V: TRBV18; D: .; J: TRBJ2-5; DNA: TGTGCCAGCTCACCCACCCCGAACAGCCAAGAGACCCAGTACTTC; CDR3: CASSPTPNSQETQYF
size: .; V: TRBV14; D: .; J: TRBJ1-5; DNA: TGTGCCAGCAGCCAAGGTCCTGGGTTCGACAGCAATCAGCCCCAGCATTTT; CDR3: CASSQGPGFDSNQPQHF
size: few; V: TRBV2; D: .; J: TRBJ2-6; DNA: TGTGCCAGCATTCCAGACTCCCCCAGGGGTTACTCTGGGGCCAACGTCCTGACTTTC; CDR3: CASIPDSPRGYSGANVLTF
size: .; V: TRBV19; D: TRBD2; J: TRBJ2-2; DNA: TGTGCCAGTAGTGTTAGCGGGGGGGCCCCCGGGGAGCTGTTTTTT; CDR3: CASSVSGGAPGELFF
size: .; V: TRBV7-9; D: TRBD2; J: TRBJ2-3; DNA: TGTGCCAGCAGCTTAACCCCGCGGGGGAAAAGCACAGATACGCAGTATTTT; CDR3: CASSLTPRGKSTDTQYF
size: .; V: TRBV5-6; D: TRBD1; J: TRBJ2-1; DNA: TGTGCCAGCAGCCCCGGACAGGTTGGGAATGAGCAGTTCTTC; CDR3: CASSPGQVGNEQFF
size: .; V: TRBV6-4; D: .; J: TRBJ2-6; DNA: TGTGCCAGCAGTGGCGACTCTGGGGCCAACGTCCTGACTTTC; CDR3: CASSGDSGANVLTF
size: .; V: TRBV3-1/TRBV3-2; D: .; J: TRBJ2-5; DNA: TGTGCCAGCAGGAGACAAGAGACCCAGTACTTC; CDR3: CASRRQETQYF
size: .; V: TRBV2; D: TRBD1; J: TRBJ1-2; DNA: TGTGCCAGCAGACAGGGGGCCCTGCATGGCTACACCTTC; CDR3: CASRQGALHGYTF
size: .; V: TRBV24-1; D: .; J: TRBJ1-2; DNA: TGTGCCACCAGTGAGGGCAGAAACTATGGCTACACCTTC; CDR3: CATSEGRNYGYTF
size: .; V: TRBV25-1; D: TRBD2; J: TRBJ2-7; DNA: TGTGCCAGTGGGACCGGGGGGGGCGAGCAGTACTTC; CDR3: CASGTGGGEQYF
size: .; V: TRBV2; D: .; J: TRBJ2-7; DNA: TGTGCCAGCCTACCCAACGGAAGCTCCTACGAGCAGTACTTC; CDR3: CASLPNGSSYEQYF
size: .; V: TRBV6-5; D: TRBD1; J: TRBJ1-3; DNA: TGTGCCAGCAGTTCGTTCACAGGGGTATCTGGAAACACCATATATTTT; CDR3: CASSSFTGVSGNTIYF
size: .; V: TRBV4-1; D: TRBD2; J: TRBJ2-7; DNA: TGCGCCAGCAGCCAACGACTAGCGGGAGACTACGAGCAGTACTTC; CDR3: CASSQRLAGDYEQYF
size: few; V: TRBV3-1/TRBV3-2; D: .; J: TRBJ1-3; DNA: TGTGCCAGCAGCCAAAACTCAGGCTCCGGAAACACCATATATTTT; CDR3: CASSQNSGSGNTIYF
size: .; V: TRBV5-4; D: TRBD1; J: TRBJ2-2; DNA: TGTGCCAGCAGCTTGGTGGCGGGGACAGGGGGCTCCGGGGAGCTGTTTTTT; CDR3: CASSLVAGTGGSGELFF
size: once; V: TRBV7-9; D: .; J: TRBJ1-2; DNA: TGTGCCAGCCGCAAGGGGAACTATGGCTACACCTTC; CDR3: CASRKGNYGYTF
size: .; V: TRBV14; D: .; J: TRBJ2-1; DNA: TGTGCCAGCAGACCCTCCGGCGGTTACAATGAGCAGTTCTTC; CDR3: CASRPSGGYNEQFF
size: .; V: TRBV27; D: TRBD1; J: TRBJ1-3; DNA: TGTGCCAGCAGTATTACAGGGGCCTCTGGAAACACCATATATTTT; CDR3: CASSITGASGNTIYF
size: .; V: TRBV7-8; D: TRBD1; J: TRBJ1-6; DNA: TGTGCCAGCAGCTTAGGCGGGACAGGGAATTCACCCCTCCACTTT; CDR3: CASSLGGTGNSPLHF
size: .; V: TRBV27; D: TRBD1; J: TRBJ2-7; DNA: TGTGCCAGCAGTTTATCCACCCCGGGACAGATACTCTACGAGCAGTACTTC; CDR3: CASSLSTPGQILYEQYF
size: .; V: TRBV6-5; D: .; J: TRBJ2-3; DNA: TGTGCCAGCAGTTATACTCGCGGGGGCCGCACAGATACGCAGTATTTT; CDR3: CASSYTRGGRTDTQYF
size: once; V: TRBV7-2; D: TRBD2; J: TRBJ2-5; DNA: TGTGCCAGCAGCCCATCAGGACTAGCGGAAGAGACCCAGTACTTC; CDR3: CASSPSGLAEETQYF
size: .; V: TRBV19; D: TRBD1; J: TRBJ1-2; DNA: TGTGCCAGTAGGAGCATCGGACAGGGCCATGGCTACACCTTC; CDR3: CASRSIGQGHGYTF
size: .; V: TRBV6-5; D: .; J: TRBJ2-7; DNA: TGTGCCAGCCAACTACGGGCAGGGAAGCAAGACGAGCAGTACTTC; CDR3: CASQLRAGKQDEQYF
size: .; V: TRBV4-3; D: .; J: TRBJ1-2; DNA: TGCGCCAGCAGCCCCGGGGGCAGCTATGGCTACACCTTC; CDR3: CASSPGGSYGYTF
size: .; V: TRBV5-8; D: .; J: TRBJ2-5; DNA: TGTGCCAGCAGCTTTAGAGACTCCCCCCAAGAGACCCAGTACTTC; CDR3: CASSFRDSPQETQYF
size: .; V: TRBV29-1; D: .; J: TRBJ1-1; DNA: TGCAGCGGTTCCTTGGGGGACACTGAAGCTTTCTTT; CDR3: CSGSLGDTEAFF
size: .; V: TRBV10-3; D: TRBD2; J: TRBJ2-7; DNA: TGTGCCATCAGTGCCCCCCTAGGGACTAGCTACGAGCAGTACTTC; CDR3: CAISAPLGTSYEQYF
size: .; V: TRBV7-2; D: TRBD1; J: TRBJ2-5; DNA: TGTGCCAGCAGACAGACAGGGGTTGAGACCCAGTACTTC; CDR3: CASRQTGVETQYF
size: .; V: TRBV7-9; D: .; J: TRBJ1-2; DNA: TGTGCCAGCAGCTCCCAGCTAGAAGGTGATGGCTACACCTTC; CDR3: CASSSQLEGDGYTF
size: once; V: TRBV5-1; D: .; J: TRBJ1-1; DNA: TGCGCCAGCAGCTTGAAGTGGCAGGGCTGGGACACTGAAGCTTTCTTT; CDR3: CASSLKWQGWDTEAFF
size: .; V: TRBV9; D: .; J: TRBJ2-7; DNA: TGTGCCAGCAGCCCCGCGGGCAGCTCCTACGAGCAGTACTTC; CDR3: CASSPAGSSYEQYF
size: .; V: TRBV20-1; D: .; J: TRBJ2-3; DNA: TGCAGTGAATCAAGCACAGATACGCAGTATTTT; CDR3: CSESSTDTQYF
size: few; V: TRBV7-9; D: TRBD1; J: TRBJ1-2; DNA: TGTGCCAGCAGCGGGACAGGGGAGGATGGCTACACCTTC; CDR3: CASSGTGEDGYTF
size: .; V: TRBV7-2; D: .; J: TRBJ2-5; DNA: TGTGCCAGCAGCTTATATCCCCTCCGGGGGCGCAAGACCCAGTACTTC; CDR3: CASSLYPLRGRKTQYF
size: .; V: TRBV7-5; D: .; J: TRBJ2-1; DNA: TGTGCCAGAAGCTTAAAAATGGTCAACAATGAGCAGTTCTTC; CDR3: CARSLKMVNNEQFF
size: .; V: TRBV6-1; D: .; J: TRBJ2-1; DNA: TGTGCCAGCAGTGAACAATTTGCAGGGTCGGGTGAGCAGTTCTTC; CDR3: CASSEQFAGSGEQFF
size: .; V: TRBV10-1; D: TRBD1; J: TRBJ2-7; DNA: TGCGCCATCACCCAGGGGACAGGGTTCGACGAGCAGTACTTC; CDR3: CAITQGTGFDEQYF
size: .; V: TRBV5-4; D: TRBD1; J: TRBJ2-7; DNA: TGTGCCAGCAGCTTGGAGGGTTGGCAGGGGGTCAACGAGCAGTACTTC; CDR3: CASSLEGWQGVNEQYF